The rows below give T cell receptor beta chains drawn from one sample of a study of vaccination and CD4 T cells after COVID-19. No antigen is known for these receptors. MiXCR, applied by TCRdb to the PCR reads, yields one record per CDR3 protein. The table shows 5,000 to 7,500 distinct CDR3 sequences, with more than 45% occurring only once. The source material was CD4+ T cells from blood, cultured in vitro. The receptors originated from a human donor in good health. The CDR3 runs from the conserved cysteine through the conserved F or W. The D gene is left open where the match is weak. Part of the rows lack a size; the others show once, few, many or a class for expanded clones.

D gene	clone size	V gene	J gene	CDR3 DNA	CDR3 protein
TRBD2	-	TRBV20-1	TRBJ2-3	TGCAGTGCTAGGAGCCGGCCCAGCGGGGGGGCGTTAACGCAGTATTTT	CSARSRPSGGALTQYF
TRBD1	-	TRBV5-1	TRBJ2-7	TGCGCCAGCAGACAGGGGGAAGAGGGCTCCTACGAGCAGTACTTC	CASRQGEEGSYEQYF
TRBD1	-	TRBV10-1	TRBJ1-2	TGCGCCAGCAGTCCTAATTTCGGGACAGGTTCCGGCTACACCTTC	CASSPNFGTGSGYTF
-	few	TRBV7-9	TRBJ1-1	TGTGCCAGCAGCTCGGACTTAAGTGAAGCTTTCTTT	CASSSDLSEAFF
-	-	TRBV11-2	TRBJ2-7	TGTGCCAGCAGCTTAACGGTAATTGCCGAGCAGTACTTC	CASSLTVIAEQYF
-	few	TRBV19	TRBJ1-2	TGTGCCAGCAGCGCCACTCAATTAGGCTACACCTTC	CASSATQLGYTF
TRBD2	-	TRBV11-3	TRBJ2-1	TGTGCCAGCAGACCACCTGGATATGTAGCGGGAGGAGATTGGGGTGAGCAGTTCTTC	CASRPPGYVAGGDWGEQFF
TRBD2	few	TRBV10-3	TRBJ2-7	TGTGCCATCAGTGAGGGACTAGTATACGAGCAGTACTTC	CAISEGLVYEQYF
-	-	TRBV6-5	TRBJ2-5	TGTGCCGGCAGTTACCTGGGAGGGGGCACAATCCAAGAGACCCAGTACTTC	CAGSYLGGGTIQETQYF
TRBD1	-	TRBV6-2/TRBV6-3	TRBJ2-2	TGTGCCAGCAGTTCGTGGACAGGGGTAACCGGGGAGCTGTTTTTT	CASSSWTGVTGELFF
-	few	TRBV28	TRBJ2-1	TGTGCCATCGAACAGGGTCTCTGGCGGGGGCGCCGAAATGAGCAGTTCTTC	CAIEQGLWRGRRNEQFF
-	-	TRBV6-5	TRBJ1-6	TGTGCCAGCAGTTACTCGGGCAGGGGAAATTCACCCCTCCACTTT	CASSYSGRGNSPLHF
TRBD1	few	TRBV6-4	TRBJ1-6	TGTGCCAGCAGTGACTCGGACAGGGGATCACCCCTCCACTTT	CASSDSDRGSPLHF
-	-	TRBV4-1	TRBJ1-2	TGCGCCAGCAGCCAAGCGCCGGCAGCCTATGGCTACACCTTC	CASSQAPAAYGYTF
-	few	TRBV7-2	TRBJ1-6	TGTGCCAGCAGACTAGAGGCCTATAATTCACCCCTCCACTTT	CASRLEAYNSPLHF
-	few	TRBV19	TRBJ1-2	TGTGCCAGTAGTCCCCCGTCCCGACCAAACTATGGCTACACCTTC	CASSPPSRPNYGYTF
-	once	TRBV7-2	TRBJ2-7	TGTGCCAGCAGCACATTGTCCTACGAGCAGTACTTC	CASSTLSYEQYF
-	-	TRBV2	TRBJ2-5	TGTGCCAGCAGAGAAGCGGACCAAGAGACCCAGTACTTC	CASREADQETQYF
TRBD2	-	TRBV7-2	TRBJ2-3	TGTGCCAGCAGCTTACACCCCATAGTCCTTTCGACTAGCGGGGATAGCACAGATACGCAGTATTTT	CASSLHPIVLSTSGDSTDTQYF
TRBD1	-	TRBV30	TRBJ1-2	TGTGCCTGGAGTACAACACAGGGGGCGTCGGGCTACACCTTC	CAWSTTQGASGYTF
-	-	TRBV6-7	TRBJ1-2	TGTGCCAGCAGTTCTTACGGCTACACCTTC	CASSSYGYTF
-	-	TRBV6-1	TRBJ1-6	TGTGCCAGCAGTGCGGGACCGTATAATTCACCCCTCCACTTT	CASSAGPYNSPLHF
-	-	TRBV20-1	TRBJ2-3	TGCAGTGCTAGAGATTCGGCGGGGTTCACAGATACGCAGTATTTT	CSARDSAGFTDTQYF
TRBD2	few	TRBV7-8	TRBJ2-7	TGTGCCAGCAGCTCCCTAGGGCTAGCGGAATACGAGCAGTACTTC	CASSSLGLAEYEQYF
-	few	TRBV7-2	TRBJ1-1	TGTGCCAGCAGCTTAGTATTCTGGACGATAGACACTGAAGCTTTCTTT	CASSLVFWTIDTEAFF
-	-	TRBV6-2/TRBV6-3	TRBJ2-7	TGTGCCAGCAGTTACACGGTTCCCTACGAGCAGTACTTC	CASSYTVPYEQYF
-	-	TRBV6-5	TRBJ1-2	TGTGCCAGCAGTTACTCCTCACCTCTGGGGGCTCCCCTTGGCTACACCTTC	CASSYSSPLGAPLGYTF
-	-	TRBV15	TRBJ1-3	TGTGCCACCAGCAGAGAGGGACGGAACTCTGGAAACACCATATATTTT	CATSREGRNSGNTIYF
TRBD1	-	TRBV19	TRBJ1-1	TGTGCCAGTAGTATGGTCCAGGGGGGGACTGAAGCTTTCTTT	CASSMVQGGTEAFF
TRBD2	-	TRBV7-8	TRBJ2-1	TGTGCCAGCAGCTTAGTGGGGCGGGAGGGGTACAATGAGCAGTTCTTC	CASSLVGREGYNEQFF
TRBD1	-	TRBV5-1	TRBJ2-7	TGCGCCAGCAGCTTGGAAAGTCCGAGGACAGGGAGCTACGAGCAGTACTTC	CASSLESPRTGSYEQYF
-	few	TRBV15	TRBJ2-6	TGTGCCACCAGCAGAGATCGGGGGTCCGGGGCCAACGTCCTGACTTTC	CATSRDRGSGANVLTF
TRBD1	few	TRBV27	TRBJ1-2	TGTGCCAGCAGACCCTGGGAGGGGGCTCGGAGTGGCTACACCTTC	CASRPWEGARSGYTF
TRBD1	-	TRBV12-3/TRBV12-4	TRBJ2-3	TGTGCCAGCAGTCCACCGGAGGGACAGGGGCCAGATACGCAGTATTTT	CASSPPEGQGPDTQYF
TRBD1	-	TRBV19	TRBJ1-5	TGTGCCAGTAGTCAGGGACAGGGGATCAATCAGCCCCAGCATTTT	CASSQGQGINQPQHF
-	-	TRBV20-1	TRBJ1-1	TGCAGTGCTAGCCCTGGATCGGGGTGGGGCACTGAAGCTTTCTTT	CSASPGSGWGTEAFF